This T cell receptor beta chain was captured in a study of beta chain features in type 1 diabetes. The study reverse transcribed the entire isolated RNA, so it sequenced expressed TCRB transcripts. TCRdb's table, derived via immunoSEQ multiplex PCR, lists solely in-frame clones and lacks some. The data hold approximately 150,000 clones, with about 9.7% observed a single time. Study results and limitations: For type 1 diabetes patients, VDJ junctions showed fewer insertions and more deletions.

Regarding this clone: Its target is not known.

In germline, CDR1 is SNHLY, CDR2 FYNNEI. The CDR3 consists of 14 residues. The V and J ends lost 5 bases and 8 bases, in that order; junction bases with no gene match: 5. The sample was central memory CD4+ T cells from blood. The origin of this receptor is a woman aged 40 to 49 in good health. J is TRBJ1-6 and V is TRBV2, with TRBD1 identical over 8 bases. The CDR3 reads CASSYRGSDSPLHF. The CDR3 nucleotides are TGTGCCAGCAGTTACAGGGGGTCGGATTCACCCCTCCACTTT.